Listed below are T cell receptor beta chains from one sample, sequenced in a study of blood T cell repertoires in COVID-19. Produced via immunoSEQ multiplex PCR; TCRdb's table is partial and in-frame only. The table includes 110,000 to 150,000 clones, 80% to 85% detected once. The sample taken for sequencing was peripheral blood. The source is a human donor in a cohort sampled during active COVID-19. Each CDR3 is given with its conserved first and last residue. A D gene is named only where the DNA matches it firmly. Clone sizes are given selectively: once, few, many, or a class where the clone is expanded.

CDR3 protein,CDR3 DNA,D gene,V gene,clone size,J gene
CSVQGVYEQYF,TGCAGCGTCCAGGGGGTCTACGAGCAGTACTTC,TRBD1,TRBV29-1,NA,TRBJ2-7
CASSKGASGESYNEQFF,TGTGCCAGCAGCAAAGGGGCTAGCGGGGAATCCTACAATGAGCAGTTCTTC,NA,TRBV21-1,NA,TRBJ2-1
CATSDSSRPGDTQYF,TGTGCCACCAGTGACTCCTCTAGGCCTGGAGATACGCAGTATTTT,NA,TRBV24-1,NA,TRBJ2-3
CASSLGRSTDTQYF,TGTGCCAGCAGCTTAGGCAGGAGCACAGATACGCAGTATTTT,NA,TRBV7-2,NA,TRBJ2-3
CASRCPSGGITDTQYF,TGTGCAAGTCGCTGCCCTAGCGGGGGGATCACAGATACGCAGTATTTT,NA,TRBV12-2,NA,TRBJ2-3
CASSQEGTMVGEQYF,TGCGCCAGCAGCCAAGAAGGGACAATGGTCGGCGAGCAGTACTTC,NA,TRBV4-1,NA,TRBJ2-7
CASSLGGGELVVEQFF,TGTGCCAGCAGCTTAGGCGGGGGGGAGCTAGTCGTTGAGCAGTTCTTC,TRBD2,TRBV7-6,few,TRBJ2-1
CASSPPLWGGGMRELFF,TGTGCCAGCAGTCCCCCTCTTTGGGGGGGCGGGATGAGGGAGCTGTTTTTT,NA,TRBV6-2/TRBV6-3,NA,TRBJ2-2
CASRPSGGAGETQYF,TGTGCCAGCAGGCCTAGCGGGGGGGCGGGAGAGACCCAGTACTTC,TRBD2,TRBV3-1/TRBV3-2,NA,TRBJ2-5
CASSEVGGFGSYEQYF,TGTGCCAGCAGTGAAGTTGGAGGTTTCGGCTCCTACGAGCAGTACTTC,NA,TRBV25-1,NA,TRBJ2-7
CSVGRTGKVTSGGAFSDTQYF,TGCAGCGTTGGTCGGACAGGGAAAGTTACTAGCGGGGGGGCCTTCTCAGATACGCAGTATTTT,TRBD2,TRBV29-1,NA,TRBJ2-3
CASSISHRDTEAFF,TGTGCCAGCAGCATCTCCCACAGGGACACTGAAGCTTTCTTT,NA,TRBV11-2,NA,TRBJ1-1
CASSIAGGQGIFYEQYF,TGTGCCAGCAGCATTGCGGGGGGTCAAGGGATATTCTACGAGCAGTACTTC,TRBD2,TRBV5-5,NA,TRBJ2-7
CASKRGLAGGQETQYF,TGTGCCAGCAAACGGGGACTAGCGGGGGGCCAAGAGACCCAGTACTTC,TRBD2,TRBV2,NA,TRBJ2-5
CASSEAGGISPLHF,TGTGCCAGCAGTGAAGCAGGGGGCATTTCACCCCTCCACTTT,TRBD1,TRBV25-1,NA,TRBJ1-6
CASSDGTSPDTQYF,TGTGCCAGCAGTGACGGGACAAGTCCAGATACGCAGTATTTT,NA,TRBV6-4,NA,TRBJ2-3
CASSSELTGIGYTF,TGTGCCAGCAGCTCAGAACTGACAGGGATAGGCTACACCTTC,TRBD1,TRBV9,NA,TRBJ1-2
CASSLDSLYEQYF,TGCGCCAGCAGCTTGGACAGCCTCTACGAGCAGTACTTC,NA,TRBV5-1,NA,TRBJ2-7
CASTSQGRYGYTF,TGTGCCAGCACCTCGCAGGGGCGGTATGGCTACACCTTC,NA,TRBV5-4,NA,TRBJ1-2
CASSQDRGWVGQPQHF,TGCGCCAGCAGCCAAGATCGGGGTTGGGTTGGTCAGCCCCAGCATTTT,NA,TRBV4-1,once,TRBJ1-5
CASENRGPNTEAFF,TGTGCCAGCGAGAACAGGGGGCCGAACACTGAAGCTTTCTTT,TRBD1,TRBV2,NA,TRBJ1-1
CSASEGARGNQPQHF,TGCAGTGCCAGTGAGGGGGCTCGGGGCAATCAGCCCCAGCATTTT,TRBD1,TRBV20-1,NA,TRBJ1-5
CASSYRGGAQGTYNEQFF,TGTGCCAGTAGCTACAGGGGCGGCGCCCAAGGGACCTACAATGAGCAGTTCTTC,TRBD1,TRBV19,few,TRBJ2-1
CASSGQGVGQYF,TGTGCCAGCAGCGGACAGGGGGTAGGGCAGTACTTC,TRBD1,TRBV7-2,NA,TRBJ2-4
CASSSGGNQPQHF,TGTGCCAGCAGCTCGGGGGGCAATCAGCCCCAGCATTTT,NA,TRBV11-2,NA,TRBJ1-5
CASSEGQKRETQYF,TGTGCCAGCAGTGAAGGGCAGAAACGAGAGACCCAGTACTTC,NA,TRBV25-1,NA,TRBJ2-5
CASSDLRSGPYGYTF,TGCGCCAGCAGTGATCTCAGGAGCGGACCCTATGGCTACACCTTC,NA,TRBV10-2,NA,TRBJ1-2
CSVLRGFSTEAFF,TGCAGCGTCCTTAGGGGATTTAGCACTGAAGCTTTCTTT,NA,TRBV29-1,NA,TRBJ1-1
CASSPTGGPSYEQYF,TGTGCCAGCAGTCCCACAGGGGGGCCCTCCTACGAGCAGTACTTC,TRBD1,TRBV28,NA,TRBJ2-7
CASSYDSNQPQHF,TGTGCCAGCAGCTATGACAGTAATCAGCCCCAGCATTTT,NA,TRBV5-4,NA,TRBJ1-5
CASSGAGGLPNYGYTF,TGTGCCAGTAGTGGGGCAGGGGGTCTTCCTAACTATGGCTACACCTTC,TRBD1,TRBV19,NA,TRBJ1-2
CATSQGAIDEQYF,TGTGCCACCTCACAGGGGGCTATCGACGAGCAGTACTTC,TRBD1,TRBV24-1,NA,TRBJ2-7
CASSLRDRVNYGYTF,TGTGCCAGCAGCTTAAGGGACAGGGTTAACTATGGCTACACCTTC,TRBD1,TRBV11-2,NA,TRBJ1-2
CATSGVQGYNEQFF,TGTGCCACCAGTGGGGTACAGGGATACAATGAGCAGTTCTTC,NA,TRBV24-1,NA,TRBJ2-1
CASSLTGTVVYEQYF,TGTGCCAGCAGCCTAACCGGGACAGTTGTCTACGAGCAGTACTTC,TRBD1,TRBV7-3,NA,TRBJ2-7
CASSIGLAGLAKNIQYF,TGTGCCAGTAGTATAGGTTTGGCAGGACTAGCCAAAAACATTCAGTACTTC,NA,TRBV19,NA,TRBJ2-4
CASSSRAGNTEAFF,TGTGCCAGCAGTTCGAGAGCGGGAAACACTGAAGCTTTCTTT,NA,TRBV6-2/TRBV6-3,NA,TRBJ1-1
CASTPDRVGNEQFF,TGCGCCAGCACTCCCGACAGGGTAGGGAATGAGCAGTTCTTC,TRBD1,TRBV10-1,NA,TRBJ2-1
CASSPGRGMNTEAFF,TGTGCCAGCTCACCTGGCAGGGGCATGAACACTGAAGCTTTCTTT,NA,TRBV18,NA,TRBJ1-1
CASSIDKAGGQPQHF,TGTGCCAGTAGTATAGATAAGGCAGGGGGCCAGCCCCAGCATTTT,TRBD1,TRBV19,NA,TRBJ1-5
CASSRRGDTEAFF,TGTGCCAGCAGCCGCAGGGGGGACACTGAAGCTTTCTTT,TRBD1,TRBV6-5,once,TRBJ1-1
CASPTRDRASYEQYF,TGTGCCAGCCCGACGCGGGACAGGGCCTCCTACGAGCAGTACTTC,TRBD1,TRBV28,once,TRBJ2-7
CSARLATTQYF,TGCAGTGCGAGACTAGCCACTACGCAGTATTTT,TRBD2,TRBV20-1,NA,TRBJ2-3
CASRSQPGQFYEQYF,TGTGCCAGTAGATCCCAACCGGGACAGTTCTACGAGCAGTACTTC,TRBD1,TRBV19,medium-sized,TRBJ2-7
CASRTGDSYEQYF,TGTGCCAGCAGGACAGGAGACTCCTACGAGCAGTACTTC,NA,TRBV27,NA,TRBJ2-7
CASSPGTGGMYEQYF,TGTGCCAGCAGTCCAGGGACAGGGGGCATGTACGAGCAGTACTTC,TRBD1,TRBV28,once,TRBJ2-7
CASSYNRQGNEQYF,TGTGCCAGCAGTTACAACAGACAGGGGAACGAGCAGTACTTC,TRBD1,TRBV6-5,NA,TRBJ2-7
CATSDKRNYGYTF,TGTGCCACCAGTGACAAGAGAAACTATGGCTACACCTTC,NA,TRBV24-1,NA,TRBJ1-2
CASSPPVQARTEAFF,TGTGCCAGCTCACCACCGGTACAGGCTCGCACTGAAGCTTTCTTT,NA,TRBV18,NA,TRBJ1-1
CASSQVPGSGGYNEQFF,TGTGCCAGCAGCCAAGTTCCCGGTAGCGGGGGGTACAATGAGCAGTTCTTC,TRBD2,TRBV3-1/TRBV3-2,NA,TRBJ2-1
CASSEAQGGPLSGANVLTF,TGTGCCAGCAGTGAAGCCCAGGGTGGCCCACTCTCTGGGGCCAACGTCCTGACTTTC,NA,TRBV2,NA,TRBJ2-6
CASSVVTRGNTEAFF,TGTGCCAGCAGCGTAGTAACAAGGGGGAACACTGAAGCTTTCTTT,NA,TRBV9,NA,TRBJ1-1